These 20 T cell receptor beta chains originate from one sample sequenced in a study of T-cell reconstitution after alpha-beta-depleted transplantation in children. As it was prepared, the TCRbeta library received unique molecular identifiers. TCRdb re-called the PCR reads with MiXCR, one entry per CDR3 protein. Of just over 950,000 distinct CDR3 sequences listed, roughly 29% are singletons. Source: PBMCs, mostly from graft donor cells, taken 360 days after TCRalphabeta/CD19-depleted stem cell transplant. Receptors originate from a boy under two years old who had a stem cell transplant for SCID, so the T cells may come from the graft donor.

The chain links TRBV28 to TRBJ1-5; 7 bases line up with TRBD1. V trimming: 2 bases; J trimming: 6 bases; junction bases outside the gene matches: 4. The CDR3 is 14 residues long. Germline V gene sequence: CDR1 MDHEN, CDR2 SYDVKM. The CDR3 DNA reads TGTGCCAGCAGTTTAGCTGCAGGGGGTCAGCCCCAGCATTTT. Translating gives CASSLAAGGQPQHF. Full variable domain (missing parts from reference TRBV28 and TRBJ1-5): DVKVTQSSRYLVKRTGEKVFLECVQDMDHENMFWYRQDPGLGLRLIYFSYDVKMKEKGDIPEGYSVSREKKERFSLILESASTNQTSMYLCASSLAAGGQPQHFGDGTRLSIL.

This clonotype was observed a handful of times. The chain carries TRBV7-2 and TRBJ2-3, with D perhaps being TRBD1 or TRBD2 (5 bases each). Per germline, CDR1 SGHTA and CDR2 FQGNSA. The CDR3 is made up of 14 amino acids. Trimming shortened V by 5 bases and J by 5 bases, and 14 bases separated the two germline ends. This CDR3 reads CASSPTVRGDTQYF. Written as DNA, the CDR3 is TGTGCCAGCAGCCCGACTGTGAGGGGAGATACGCAGTATTTT.

CDR3 amino acids: CAIRNGQAYEQYF. The CDR3 DNA reads TGTGCCATCAGAAACGGACAGGCCTACGAGCAGTACTTC. The chain links TRBV10-3 to TRBJ2-7; 7 bases are a match to TRBD1. Trimming took 6 bases from V and 2 from J; bases not matched to a gene: 4. CDR1 and CDR2 from the germline V gene are ENHRY and SYGVKD. The CDR3 sequence is 13 residues long.

With respect to this clonotype: One end of the junction varies from germline; a read error may be responsible. This sequence joins TRBV20-1 and TRBJ2-7; 8 bases agree with TRBD2. The CDR3 totals 14 residues. Germline V gives CDR1 DFQATT, CDR2 SNEGSKA (reference sequence). CDR3 DNA: TGCAGTGCTAGCCCGGGACTAGTCTCCCACGAGCAGTACTTC. It translates to CSASPGLVSHEQYF.

This clonotype was seen a few times. The DNA of the CDR3 is TGTGCCAGCAGCTTACACAGGACGGGCTCCTACAATGAGCAGTTCTTC. It codes for CASSLHRTGSYNEQFF. The chain links TRBV7-6 to TRBJ2-1, with D perhaps matching TRBD1 (5 bases). The CDR3 runs 16 residues. The germline V gene encodes CDR1 SGHVS and CDR2 FNYEAQ. Trimming stripped 2 bases from V and 0 bases from J, with 11 bases between.

The chain couples TRBV4-2 to TRBJ1-5, with 9 bases lining up with TRBD1. The CDR3 runs 16 residues. V dropped 3 bases and J dropped 2; count of bases not matched to a gene: 5. Germline CDR1 reads LGHNA; CDR2 reads YNFKEQ. As DNA, the CDR3 is TGTGCCAGCAGCCAGTGGACAGGGGAAGGCAATCAGCCCCAGCATTTT. Protein sequence: CASSQWTGEGNQPQHF.

The rearrangement links TRBV5-6 to TRBJ2-5; D gene ambiguous. The CDR3 has 13 amino acids. Germline CDR1 is SGHDT and CDR2 is YYEEEE. V was pared by 3 bases and J by 9 bases, with 15 bases between. CDR3 sequence: CASSSKIGGAQYF. DNA for the CDR3: TGTGCCAGCAGCTCTAAAATTGGTGGGGCCCAGTACTTC.

Only a few counts were recorded for this clonotype. The rearrangement joins TRBV6-1 to TRBJ2-1; 7 bases fit TRBD2. The CDR3 is 14 residues long. Germline CDR1 is MNHNS and CDR2 is SASEGT. V lost 10 bases and J lost 10; bases outside the gene matches: 16. CDR3 protein: CATATQREGKEQFF. CDR3 coding DNA: TGTGCCACCGCGACACAAAGGGAGGGTAAGGAGCAGTTCTTC.

The chain carries TRBV5-1 and TRBJ1-2; a possible D gene is TRBD1 (6 bases). This CDR3 comprises 15 residues. The V and J ends lost 5 bases and 3 bases respectively, with 17 bases between them. Germline loops: CDR1 SGHRS, CDR2 YFSETQ. The CDR3 sequence is CASRPGTDRDYGYTF. Here the CDR3 DNA reads TGCGCCAGCAGACCCGGTACGGACAGAGACTATGGCTACACCTTC.

This clonotype was observed a few times. The chain has TRBV12-3 or TRBV12-4 and TRBJ2-4; the D is unclear. The CDR3 length is 15 residues. The V end was cut by 5 bases, the J end by 5 bases, with 16 bases between. CDR3: CASSPPGPPENIQYF. The CDR3 DNA is TGTGCCAGCAGTCCGCCGGGCCCTCCTGAAAACATTCAGTACTTC.

This clonotype has more than one count but fewer than ten. The chain employs TRBV15 and TRBJ2-3; tentative D call: TRBD2 (6 bases). Germline CDR1 reads LNHNV; CDR2 reads YYDKDF (reference sequence). This CDR3 comprises 14 residues. Between the trimmed V and J ends, which lost 6 bases and 2 bases, there was a span of 12 bases. CDR3 region: CATRGGESTDTQYF. The CDR3 DNA sequence: TGTGCCACCAGGGGCGGGGAGTCCACAGATACGCAGTATTTT. Variable domain in full (rest from reference TRBV15 and TRBJ2-3): DAMVIQNPRYQVTQFGKPVTLSCSQTLNHNVMYWYQQKSSQAPKLLFHYYDKDFNNEADTPDNFQSRRPNTSFCFLDIRSPGLGDTAMYLCATRGGESTDTQYFGPGTRLTVL.

The J gene is TRBJ2-4, the V gene TRBV29-1; D gene uncertain. The V and J ends lost 3 bases and 5 bases respectively, with 8 bases between them. The germline CDR1 and CDR2 sequences are SQVTM and ANQGSEA. The CDR3 runs 12 residues. The CDR3 loop reads CSVEGLENIQYF. The CDR3 nucleotides are TGCAGCGTTGAGGGGTTGGAAAACATTCAGTACTTC.

The chain recombines TRBV18 with TRBJ2-7; TRBD2 is a possible D gene (6 bases). With 5 bases removed from V and 0 bases from J, the gap between germline ends came to 11 bases. This CDR3 has 14 amino acids. CDR1 is KGHSH, CDR2 LQKENI, per germline. The CDR3 protein is CASSKGTSSYEQYF. CDR3 DNA: TGTGCCAGCTCAAAGGGGACTTCCTCCTACGAGCAGTACTTC.

The V and J genes are TRBV20-1 and TRBJ2-1; D gene unclear. Per the germline V gene, CDR1 is DFQATT and CDR2 is SNEGSKA (reference sequence). Trimming took off 3 bases at V and 9 bases at J, with 9 bases between the two ends. The CDR3 runs to 11 residues. CDR3 sequence: CSARARTEQFF. As DNA, the CDR3 is TGCAGTGCTAGGGCGCGTACTGAGCAGTTCTTC.

A single count supports this clonotype. The genes are TRBV5-1 and TRBJ2-5, with D hard to call. The CDR3 extends over 14 amino acids. V was cut by 2 bases and J by 4 bases, with 12 bases left in between. CDR1 and CDR2 from the germline V gene are SGHRS and YFSETQ. The CDR3 DNA follows: TGCGCCAGCAGCTTTGAAGGGTCGGCAGAGACCCAGTACTTC. Its translation is CASSFEGSAETQYF.

There are many counts of this clonotype. V is TRBV10-3 and J is TRBJ2-7; 8 bases map to TRBD1. This CDR3 has 16 residues. From germline, CDR1 is ENHRY and CDR2 SYGVKD. The V segment lost 1 base and the J segment 4 bases; nucleotides outside the gene matches: 9. DNA for the CDR3: TGTGCCATCAGTGAGTTCCCACAGGGGGAAACGTACGAGCAGTACTTC. It specifies CAISEFPQGETYEQYF.

This clonotype came up once. The chain carries TRBV28 and TRBJ2-2; the match to TRBD2 covers 7 bases. The ends lost 7 bases at V and 5 bases at J; junction bases unmatched: 13. This CDR3 comprises 16 residues. The germline V gene has CDR1 MDHEN and CDR2 SYDVKM. Written as DNA, the CDR3 is TGTGCCAGCATTACCCGCCCCGGGGGAGGGACCGGGGAGCTGTTTTTT. It is translated as CASITRPGGGTGELFF.

The CDR3 loop reads CSLRPTGGGTDTQYF. Here the CDR3 DNA reads TGCAGCCTACGCCCGACAGGAGGGGGCACAGATACGCAGTATTTT. This chain connects TRBV29-1 to TRBJ2-3, with D perhaps assigned TRBD1 or TRBD2 (6 bases each). The V gene's germline CDR1 is SQVTM and CDR2 ANQGSEA. Trimming took 8 bases from V and 1 from J, leaving 19 bases between them. The CDR3 is 15 residues long.

The chain has TRBV5-1 and TRBJ2-5, with D perhaps given as TRBD1 or TRBD2 (6 bases each). The CDR3 extends over 15 amino acids. The V and J ends lost 4 bases and 2 bases respectively, with 15 bases between them. CDR1 is SGHRS and CDR2 is YFSETQ in the germline V gene. The DNA for the CDR3 is TGCGCCAGCAGCCGGGGGCAGGCGACTCAAGAGACCCAGTACTTC. Translation gives CASSRGQATQETQYF.

The sample holds a few counts of this clonotype. J is TRBJ2-2 and V is TRBV3-1; TRBD1 is a possible D gene (6 bases). This CDR3 region has 16 residues. With 4 bases removed from V and 2 bases from J, the gap between germline ends came to 14 bases. CDR1 LGHDT and CDR2 YNNKEL come from the germline V gene (reference sequence). CDR3 loop: CASSPPDSRNTGELFF. The DNA of the CDR3 is TGTGCCAGCAGCCCCCCGGACAGCCGAAACACCGGGGAGCTGTTTTTT.